This record looks at one T cell receptor (beta chain) sequence and its context. Time point described: cycle 4 day 1 (C4D1), after more than five weeks of nivolumab. Autologous stem cell transplantation was followed by relapse in every patient, and brentuximab vedotin exposure varied. The data were obtained in a study of PD-1 blockade in classical Hodgkin lymphoma. TCRdb keeps only in-frame clones here, not all; method: immunoSEQ multiplex PCR. Among some 30,000 clones listed, roughly 87% were seen once. Sequences were derived from peripheral blood mononuclear cells (PBMCs), sampled before the fourth cycle of nivolumab. The clonotype comes from a human donor with classical Hodgkin lymphoma.

The CDR3 DNA sequence: TGTGCCAGCAGCTCTCGTGGCTTTAGCTCTGGAAACACCATATATTTT. It translates to CASSSRGFSSGNTIYF. The rearrangement uses TRBV7-6 and TRBJ1-3; unclear D gene. V lost 4 bases and J lost 0, with 13 bases in between. CDR3 length: 16 residues. CDR1 SGHVS and CDR2 FNYEAQ come from the germline V gene.